This T cell receptor (beta chain) is drawn from a study of blood T cell repertoires in COVID-19 (TCRdb year 2020). As for the study more broadly: Samples covering the acute and convalescent phases of COVID-19 were provided by collaborators in the United States, Italy and Spain. The material from the prospective study consisted of cDNA or gDNA derived from T cells, B-cell-depleted T cells, or PBMCs. The dataset comprised deeply sampled blood TCRbeta repertoires from subjects exposed to, actively infected with, or recovered from COVID-19. The repertoires were made available in a free public database intended to serve as a resource for research on the immune response to SARS-CoV-2. The samples were drawn from the first 160 participants of the ongoing ImmuneRACE study and from some 1,300 subjects provided by 6 global collaborators. Sample metadata almost always included a de-identified subject ID, COVID-19 status, age in years and sex. Where available, HLA class I and class II types were taken from metadata supplied by the sample provider and were not determined by assay-based typing. Broad study findings and their caveats: The quantity of clinical and demographic metadata differed by source and by participant and was supplied without curation.

The immunoSEQ Assay, a bias-controlled multiplex PCR, was used to amplify TCRbeta CDR3 regions from genomic DNA. Concerning the study's data processing: Nucleated cell counts per sample were estimated from amplification of reference gene primers within the assay. Sequence reads were collapsed and filtered to measure the absolute abundance of every unique TCRbeta CDR3 rearrangement. Productive Simpson clonality was computed per sample as the square root of Simpson's diversity index over productive rearrangements. TCRdb obtained this table from immuneACCESS and retained in-frame rearrangements with V and J assigned. These tables miss some clones; where compared with another copy, unresolved V genes account for less than half of the shortfall, and the remainder is unexplained. V and J calls and clone size follow that table, whereas D and trimming were derived from the DNA. This sample gives 320,000 or so clones in total; around 85% of them show up just once. Of the sample, around 1.9% is held by the ten largest clones.

Compared with germline, V lacks 7 bases and J lacks 2 bases; bases without a gene match: 5. The CDR3 holds 13 amino acids from the cysteine to the phenylalanine. This entry keeps only the CDR3 DNA: 39 bases, framed from base 1. In the germline V gene, CDR1 corresponds to SGHRS and CDR2 to YFSETQ. A note on this clone: Its antigen is not yet known. Base qualities are missing; no much larger clone stands one base away.

Participants in the prospective study were aged about 18 to 95 years, lived in 24 United States geographic areas, and enrolled through a virtual design. To assign participants to cohorts, the prospective study relied on clinical history that participants themselves reported in a screening survey and a study questionnaire. Exposed participants were defined as having been in contact with someone with a PCR-confirmed or clinician-diagnosed COVID-19 case within 2 weeks of study entry. Each participant in the prospective study had whole blood, serum and a nasopharyngeal or oropharyngeal swab collected by mobile phlebotomists. Additional blood draws and questionnaires over an approximately two-month period could optionally be provided by prospective study participants. Before DNA extraction, blood samples from the prospective study were shipped at room temperature or frozen.

The material sequenced was PBMCs or T cells enriched from blood (not recorded which). The rearranged chain carries TRBV5-1 and TRBJ2-7, with 8 central nucleotides matching TRBD2. The sequence was obtained from a woman aged 25 to 39 who had been exposed to COVID-19. The CDR3 protein sequence reads: CASRLATTYEQYF. The bases read TGCGCCAGCCGACTAGCGACTACCTACGAGCAGTACTTC.